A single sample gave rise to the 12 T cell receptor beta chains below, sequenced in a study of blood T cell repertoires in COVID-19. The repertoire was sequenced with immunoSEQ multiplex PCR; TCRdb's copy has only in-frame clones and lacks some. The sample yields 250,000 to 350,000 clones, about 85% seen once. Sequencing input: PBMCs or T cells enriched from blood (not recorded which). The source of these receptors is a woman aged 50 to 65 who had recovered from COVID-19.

The CDR3: CASSDSFGTGEYQPQHF. The CDR3 DNA reads TGTGCCAGCAGTGATTCGTTCGGGACAGGGGAATATCAGCCCCAGCATTTT. The chain has TRBV2 and TRBJ1-5, with 10 positions matching TRBD1. After removal of 3 bases from V and 5 bases from J, the junction contained 10 bases not matched to a gene. This CDR3 is 17 amino acids long. Germline values: CDR1 SNHLY, CDR2 FYNNEI.

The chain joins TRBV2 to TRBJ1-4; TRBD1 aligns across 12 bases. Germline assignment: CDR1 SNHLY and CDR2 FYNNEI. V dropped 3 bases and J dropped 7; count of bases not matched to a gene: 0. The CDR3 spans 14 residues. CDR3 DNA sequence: TGTGCCAGCAGTGAGGGACAGGGGGCTGAAAAACTGTTTTTT. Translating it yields CASSEGQGAEKLFF.

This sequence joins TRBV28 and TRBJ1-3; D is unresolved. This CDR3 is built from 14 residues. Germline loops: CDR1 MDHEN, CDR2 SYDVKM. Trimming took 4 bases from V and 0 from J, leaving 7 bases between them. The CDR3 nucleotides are TGTGCCAGCAGTTCAGAATACTCTGGAAACACCATATATTTT. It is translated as CASSSEYSGNTIYF.

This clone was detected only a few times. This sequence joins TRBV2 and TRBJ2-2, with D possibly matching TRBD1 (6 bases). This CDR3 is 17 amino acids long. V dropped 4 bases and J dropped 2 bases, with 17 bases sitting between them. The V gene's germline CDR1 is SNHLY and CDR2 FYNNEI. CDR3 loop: CASSVGRGVVNTGELFF. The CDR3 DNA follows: TGTGCCAGCAGTGTAGGCAGGGGTGTAGTAAACACCGGGGAGCTGTTTTTT.

DNA for the CDR3: TGTGCCAGCACCCCAGGGGTTGGAGACATTCAGTACTTC. Protein sequence: CASTPGVGDIQYF. V gene TRBV28 combines with J gene TRBJ2-4; the D gene is possibly TRBD1 (6 bases). This CDR3 comprises 13 residues. The germline V and J ends were trimmed by 7 bases and 8 bases, with 15 bases remaining between them. Germline-derived CDR1 and CDR2 are MDHEN and SYDVKM.

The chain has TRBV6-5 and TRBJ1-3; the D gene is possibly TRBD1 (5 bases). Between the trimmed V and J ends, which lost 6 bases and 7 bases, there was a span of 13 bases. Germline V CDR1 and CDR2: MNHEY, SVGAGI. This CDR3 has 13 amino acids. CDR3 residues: CASSLIRGNTIYF. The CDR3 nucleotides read TGTGCCAGCAGCTTAATCCGGGGGAACACCATATATTTT.

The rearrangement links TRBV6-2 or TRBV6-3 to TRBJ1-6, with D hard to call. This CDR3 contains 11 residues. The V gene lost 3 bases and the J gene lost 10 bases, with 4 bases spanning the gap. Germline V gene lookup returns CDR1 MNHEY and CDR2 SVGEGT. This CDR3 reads CASSYQSPLHF. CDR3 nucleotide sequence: TGTGCCAGCAGTTATCAATCACCCCTCCACTTT.

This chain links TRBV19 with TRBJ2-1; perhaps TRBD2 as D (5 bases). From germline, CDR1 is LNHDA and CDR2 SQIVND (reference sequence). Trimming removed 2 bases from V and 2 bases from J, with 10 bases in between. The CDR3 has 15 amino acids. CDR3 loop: CASSILAPTYNEQFF. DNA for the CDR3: TGTGCCAGTAGTATATTAGCGCCTACCTACAATGAGCAGTTCTTC.

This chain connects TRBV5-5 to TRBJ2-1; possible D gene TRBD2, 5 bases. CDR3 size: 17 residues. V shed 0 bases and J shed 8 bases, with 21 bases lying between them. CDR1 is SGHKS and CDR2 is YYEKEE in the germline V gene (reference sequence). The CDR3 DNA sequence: TGTGCCAGCAGCTTGGTTCGTGGGAGTGATTCATTAGATGAGCAGTTCTTC. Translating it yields CASSLVRGSDSLDEQFF.

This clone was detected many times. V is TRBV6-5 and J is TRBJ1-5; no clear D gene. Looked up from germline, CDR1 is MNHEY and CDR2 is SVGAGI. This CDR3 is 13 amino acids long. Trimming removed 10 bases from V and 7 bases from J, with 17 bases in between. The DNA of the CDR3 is TGTGCCACCAAAAGCACGGGGAGGCAGCCCCAGCATTTT. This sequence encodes CATKSTGRQPQHF.

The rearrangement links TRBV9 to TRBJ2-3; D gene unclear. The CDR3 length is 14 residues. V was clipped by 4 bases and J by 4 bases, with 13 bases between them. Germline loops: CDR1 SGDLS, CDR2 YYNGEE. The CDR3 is CASSTTDWPDTQYF. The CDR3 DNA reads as TGTGCCAGCAGCACAACCGATTGGCCAGATACGCAGTATTTT.

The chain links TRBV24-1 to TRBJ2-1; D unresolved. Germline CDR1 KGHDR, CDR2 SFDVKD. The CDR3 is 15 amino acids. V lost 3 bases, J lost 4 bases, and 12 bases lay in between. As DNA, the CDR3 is TGTGCCACCAGTGATGAAGCCTCCGCTTACAATGAGCAGTTCTTC. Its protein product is CATSDEASAYNEQFF.